The 14 T cell receptor beta chains below come from one sample, sequenced in a study of T cell responses to AZD1222 COVID-19 vaccine (dated by TCRdb to the early 2020s). The time point label corresponds to: about 28 days (+/-7) after the second vaccine dose. The method was the immunoSEQ multiplex PCR assay. What TCRdb holds here is the immuneACCESS table cut down to in-frame rearrangements. Part of the clones is not present; checked against another copy, under half of the missing clones reflect an unresolved V gene, and the others are unexplained. The sample includes 150,000 or so clones, with roughly nine tenths observed a single time. The top ten clones comprise 1% to 1.5% of the sample. This specimen consisted of peripheral blood, obtained 28 days after the second AZD1222 dose. The receptor set was obtained from an adult who received the AZD1222 COVID-19 vaccine.

The chain recombines TRBV12-3 or TRBV12-4 with TRBJ1-5; no definite D call. The V end was cut by 5 bases, the J end by 3 bases, with 2 bases between. The CDR3 contains 11 residues. The CDR3 nucleotides read TGTGCCAGCAGTGCCAATCAGCCCCAGCATTTT. Its translation: CASSANQPQHF.

The J gene is TRBJ1-6, the V gene TRBV27; D perhaps matches TRBD1 (6 bases). Trimming removed 7 bases at V and 7 bases at J, with 14 bases between. The CDR3 spans 14 residues. Germline values: CDR1 MNHEY, CDR2 SMNVEV (reference sequence). For the CDR3, the DNA is TGTGCCAGCATGGACAGTCCAGGAAATTCACCCCTCCACTTT. Translation gives CASMDSPGNSPLHF.

V is TRBV3-1 (or the pseudogene TRBV3-2) and J is TRBJ1-1; D may be TRBD1 (5 bases). Germline values: CDR1 LGHDT, CDR2 YNNKEL (reference sequence). V was clipped by 2 bases and J by 5 bases, with 9 bases between them. The CDR3 is 13 amino acids. The CDR3 loop reads CASSQKGDTEAFF. CDR3 DNA sequence: TGTGCCAGCAGCCAAAAAGGGGATACTGAAGCTTTCTTT.

The V call is TRBV5-6, the J call TRBJ1-3, with TRBD1 identical over 9 bases. Trimming cost V 9 bases and J 0 bases; bases outside gene matches: 4. Germline V lookup: CDR1 SGHDT, CDR2 YYEEEE. The CDR3 consists of 14 residues. The CDR3 sequence: CANKDRGSGNTIYF. Written as DNA, the CDR3 is TGTGCCAACAAGGACAGGGGCTCTGGAAACACCATATATTTT.

In regard to this clone: This CDR3 is also generated by other DNA sequences in the sample. J is TRBJ1-2 and V is TRBV7-2; 9 nucleotides agree with TRBD1. This CDR3 is built from 14 residues. CDR1 and CDR2 from the germline V gene are SGHTA and FQGNSA. V lost 4 bases, J lost 4 bases, and 4 bases stayed unmatched. CDR3 sequence (DNA): TGTGCCAGCAGCTCGGGACAGGGAACCTATGGCTACACCTTC. Residues: CASSSGQGTYGYTF.

This chain uses TRBV7-6 with TRBJ1-1; TRBD1 matches 11 bases. Losses at the gene ends were 5 bases for V and 3 bases for J; bases not matched to a gene: 11. Germline CDR1 and CDR2: SGHVS and FNYEAQ. The CDR3 extends over 17 amino acids. As DNA, the CDR3 is TGTGCCAGCAGCGGAGGGCCGGGACAGGGGGACCACACTGAAGCTTTCTTT. Its translation: CASSGGPGQGDHTEAFF.

V is TRBV7-2 and J is TRBJ1-6, with 9 positions matching TRBD1. The CDR3 has 16 residues. Germline loops: CDR1 SGHTA, CDR2 FQGNSA. Unmatched junction bases numbered 8, after V lost 2 bases and J lost 9 bases. DNA of the CDR3: TGTGCCAGCAGCTTAAGATGGACAGGGGAGCGTTCACCCCTCCACTTT. Encoded protein: CASSLRWTGERSPLHF. Full variable domain (rest looked up from reference TRBV7-2 and TRBJ1-6): GAGVSQSPSNKVTEKGKDVELRCDPISGHTALYWYRQSLGQGLEFLIYFQGNSAPDKSGLPSDRFSAERTGGSVSTLTIQRTQQEDSAVYLCASSLRWTGERSPLHFGNGTRLTVT.

The chain links TRBV14 to TRBJ2-5; no clear D gene. The V and J ends lost 2 bases and 5 bases respectively, with 6 bases between them. Germline V gene data show CDR1 as SGHDN and CDR2 as FVKESK. CDR3 length equals 12 residues. CDR3 sequence (DNA): TGTGCCAGCAGCCAAAGTTGGGAGACCCAGTACTTC. Translation: CASSQSWETQYF.

The chain uses TRBV7-6 and TRBJ2-5, with TRBD2 matching over 10 bases. Germline assignment: CDR1 SGHVS and CDR2 FNYEAQ. The CDR3 consists of 17 residues. Trimming took 4 bases from V and 7 from J; bases not matched to a gene: 15. DNA of the CDR3: TGTGCCAGCAGCTCAGAAAGGGAGCGGGAGGGCCGGTCGACCCAGTACTTC. It translates to CASSSEREREGRSTQYF.

This clone occurred once. J is TRBJ1-3 and V is TRBV7-9, with unresolved D. The CDR3 is 12 residues long. Trimming left V 4 bases short and J 2 bases short, with 3 bases between. The germline CDR1 and CDR2 sequences are SEHNR and FQNEAQ (reference sequence). DNA for the CDR3: TGTGCCAGCAGCTCACCTGGAAACACCATATATTTT. Its protein product is CASSSPGNTIYF.

The J gene is TRBJ2-1, the V gene TRBV9; 10 bases are a match to TRBD2. The germline gives CDR1 SGDLS, CDR2 YYNGEE. The CDR3 is 16 residues long. V shed 0 bases, J shed 4 bases, and the junction held 4 bases outside the gene matches. Here the CDR3 reads CASSVDGTSAYNEQFF. CDR3 coding DNA: TGTGCCAGCAGCGTAGACGGGACTAGCGCTTACAATGAGCAGTTCTTC.

V gene TRBV28 combines with J gene TRBJ2-7; D call uncertain. CDR3 size: 13 residues. Trimming cost V 6 bases and J 6 bases, with 15 bases left between them. Germline CDR1 reads MDHEN; CDR2 reads SYDVKM. The CDR3 bases are TGTGCCAGCAGACCCGATTCGAAGGGCGAGCAGTACTTC. This gives the protein CASRPDSKGEQYF.

V usage is TRBV7-3 and J usage is TRBJ1-5; 8 nucleotides agree with TRBD1. Germline V gives CDR1 SGHTA, CDR2 FQGTGA. Losses at the gene ends were 2 bases for V and 6 bases for J; bases not matched to a gene: 0. The CDR3 covers 13 residues. The CDR3 region is CASSLGQGQPQHF. DNA for the CDR3: TGTGCCAGCAGCTTAGGACAGGGTCAGCCCCAGCATTTT.

This clone has more than one count but fewer than ten. This chain connects TRBV7-9 to TRBJ1-1; D is unclear. From germline, CDR1 is SEHNR and CDR2 FQNEAQ (reference sequence). The germline V and J ends were trimmed by 1 base and 6 bases, with 9 bases remaining between them. The length of the CDR3 is 13 residues. CDR3 nucleotides: TGTGCCAGCAGCTTAGGAAGCGTCGCTGAAGCTTTCTTT. Its protein is CASSLGSVAEAFF.